One and the same sample provided the 30 T cell receptor beta chains below, sequenced in a study of shared clonotypes between healthy human individuals. Method: immunoSEQ multiplex PCR; TCRdb's copy keeps in-frame clones and lacks some. The sample lists 630,000 or so clones; more than 95% were seen once. Naivety among CD8 cells was defined by CD45RO negativity and positive CCR7 selection, thereby excluding terminally differentiated effector memory CD45RA+ cells. Material: naive CD8+ T cells sorted from blood. The receptors stem from a man aged 25 to 40 in good health.

V gene TRBV7-2 combines with J gene TRBJ1-3; D ambiguous. Germline V gives CDR1 SGHTA, CDR2 FQGNSA. With 5 bases removed from V and 2 bases from J, the gap between germline ends came to 10 bases. The CDR3 is 14 amino acids. In DNA, the CDR3 is TGTGCCAGCAGCCAGATTACTACTGGAAACACCATATATTTT. Its translation: CASSQITTGNTIYF.

The chain joins TRBV28 to TRBJ2-1; D not certain. Germline V gene data show CDR1 as MDHEN and CDR2 as SYDVKM. This CDR3 is built from 10 residues. The germline V and J ends were trimmed by 6 bases and 9 bases, with 6 bases remaining between them. The CDR3 DNA is TGTGCCAGCAGCAACAGTGAGCAGTTCTTC. Protein: CASSNSEQFF.

V gene TRBV7-5 combines with J gene TRBJ2-1; the table's TRBD2 call for D was not verified on the DNA. TRBV7-5 is termed a pseudogene. There are 17 residues in the CDR3. In nucleotides, the CDR3 is TGTGCCAGAACAGCGGGAGGAACAACGGGGGCATACAATGAGCAGTTCTTC. It yields the protein CARTAGGTTGAYNEQFF.

The CDR3: CATSRGRDIEQYF. The CDR3 DNA reads as TGTGCCACCAGCAGAGGGCGGGACATTGAGCAGTACTTC. The chain is built from TRBV15 and TRBJ2-7; D is tentatively TRBD1 or TRBD2 (6 bases each). Trimming removed 1 base from V and 7 bases from J, with 11 bases in between. CDR1 LNHNV and CDR2 YYDKDF come from the germline V gene (reference sequence). The CDR3 spans 13 residues.

V usage is TRBV27 and J usage is TRBJ2-2; TRBD2 matches at 8 bases. CDR1 and CDR2 from the germline V gene are MNHEY and SMNVEV (reference sequence). Unmatched junction bases numbered 6, after V lost 4 bases and J lost 5 bases. This CDR3 region has 15 residues. CDR3 bases: TGTGCCAGCAGTTCCGCGGGAGGCCGAACCGGGGAGCTGTTTTTT. Translation: CASSSAGGRTGELFF.

The chain couples TRBV19 to TRBJ2-5; 12 nucleotides align to TRBD2. This CDR3 spans 23 amino acids. Germline CDR1 LNHDA, CDR2 SQIVND (reference sequence). With V trimmed by 7 bases and J by 1 base, 28 bases remained unmatched. DNA of the CDR3: TGTGCCAGTACCAGTATAGGGGGTGCTACTAGCGGGAGGCCGGTGCAGCTCCAAGAGACCCAGTACTTC. Translated: CASTSIGGATSGRPVQLQETQYF.

The chain recombines TRBV28 with TRBJ1-4; the match to TRBD1 covers 7 bases. Per the germline V gene, CDR1 is MDHEN and CDR2 is SYDVKM. J gave up 7 bases and V 5 bases, and 13 bases lay outside the gene matches. The CDR3 covers 16 residues. CDR3 in DNA: TGTGCCAGCAGTACAACCTCGACAGGGTTTAGTGAAAAACTGTTTTTT. This translates into CASSTTSTGFSEKLFF.

The genes are TRBV5-1 and TRBJ2-7; a weak D match, TRBD2 (6 bases). The germline V gene has CDR1 SGHRS and CDR2 YFSETQ. V gave up 4 bases and J gave up 6 bases, with 17 bases separating them. The CDR3 is 14 amino acids. CDR3 coding DNA: TGCGCCAGCAGCCAGGATAGCGGAGGAAGCGAGCAGTACTTC. This translates into CASSQDSGGSEQYF.

This chain links TRBV5-6 with TRBJ1-4, with D possibly TRBD1 on 6 matching bases. The V gene lost 4 bases and the J gene lost 4 bases, with 14 bases spanning the gap. This CDR3 is 15 amino acids long. CDR1 and CDR2 (germline): SGHDT, YYEEEE. The CDR3 region is CASSPRQARNEKLFF. In DNA, the CDR3 is TGTGCCAGCAGCCCAAGACAGGCGCGTAATGAAAAACTGTTTTTT.

V and J are TRBV6-5 and TRBJ2-1; 8 bases are shared with TRBD1. CDR3 length: 15 amino acids. Germline V gives CDR1 MNHEY, CDR2 SVGAGI. The ends lost 3 bases at V and 5 bases at J; junction bases unmatched: 6. CDR3 loop: CASSYVRTGNNEQFF. For the CDR3, the DNA is TGTGCCAGCAGTTATGTGCGGACAGGGAACAATGAGCAGTTCTTC.

This clone showed up just once. V is TRBV2 and J is TRBJ1-1; D is possibly TRBD1 (6 bases). CDR1 is SNHLY, CDR2 FYNNEI, per germline. This CDR3 is built from 14 residues. Between the trimmed V and J ends, which lost 7 bases and 1 base, there was a span of 13 bases. The CDR3 here is CASTGDNRNTEAFF. The DNA of the CDR3 is TGTGCCAGCACCGGGGACAATCGGAACACTGAAGCTTTCTTT. Based on the CDR3 plus reference TRBV2 and TRBJ1-1, the full variable domain is EPEVTQTPSHQVTQMGQEVILRCVPISNHLYFYWYRQILGQKVEFLVSFYNNEISEKSEIFDDQFSVERPDGSNFTLKIRSTKLEDSAMYFCASTGDNRNTEAFFGQGTRLTVV.

The V and J genes are TRBV7-8 and TRBJ2-2; D is unresolved. With 7 bases removed from V and 2 bases from J, the gap between germline ends came to 8 bases. The CDR3 sequence is 13 residues long. Germline V gene data show CDR1 as SGHVS and CDR2 as FQNEAQ. The CDR3 loop reads CASIGRNTGELFF. CDR3 in DNA: TGTGCCAGCATCGGGCGTAACACCGGGGAGCTGTTTTTT.

The gene calls are TRBV5-1 and TRBJ2-1; 10 nucleotides agree with TRBD2. J gave up 4 bases and V 10 bases, and 14 bases lay outside the gene matches. CDR1 and CDR2 (germline): SGHRS, YFSETQ. CDR3 length: 16 amino acids. Here the CDR3 reads CALRGSGRSGYNEQFF. The CDR3 DNA is TGCGCCCTCAGAGGTAGCGGGAGGTCAGGTTACAATGAGCAGTTCTTC. Drawing the rest from reference TRBV5-1 and TRBJ2-1, the complete variable domain is KAGVTQTPRYLIKTRGQQVTLSCSPISGHRSVSWYQQTPGQGLQFLFEYFSETQRNKGNFPGRFSGRQFSNSRSEMNVSTLELGDSALYLCALRGSGRSGYNEQFFGPGTRLTVL.

V gene TRBV6-5 combines with J gene TRBJ2-7; D possibly corresponds to TRBD1 (5 bases). Germline CDR1 and CDR2: MNHEY and SVGAGI. Trimming left V 5 bases short and J 12 bases short, with 17 bases between. The CDR3 runs 12 residues. For the CDR3, the DNA is TGTGCCAGCAGTGAGGTGGGGCGTCGTCTGTACTTC. Amino acid sequence: CASSEVGRRLYF.

The genes are TRBV28 and TRBJ2-1; no clear D gene. This CDR3 comprises 16 residues. V was shortened by 3 bases and J by 4 bases, with 16 bases between the two germline ends. Germline loops: CDR1 MDHEN, CDR2 SYDVKM. CDR3 in amino acids: CASSFMADPRYNEQFF. In DNA form, the CDR3 reads TGTGCCAGCAGTTTCATGGCGGACCCTAGATACAATGAGCAGTTCTTC.

This chain joins TRBV21-1 and TRBJ2-6. TRBV21-1 is a pseudogene segment. The CDR3 sequence is 12 residues long. In nucleotides, the CDR3 is TGTGCCAGCAGGGAAGGGGCCAACGTCCTGACTTTC. It codes for CASREGANVLTF.

The chain's CDR3 is CSVLESYEQFF. The CDR3 nucleotides read TGCAGCGTTCTTGAAAGCTATGAGCAGTTCTTC. This chain links TRBV29-1 with TRBJ2-1; D is uncertain. The V and J ends lost 5 bases and 8 bases respectively, with 10 bases between them. This CDR3 contains 11 residues. CDR1 SQVTM and CDR2 ANQGSEA come from the germline V gene.

The chain has TRBV7-6 and TRBJ2-7; TRBD2 aligns across 10 bases. The CDR3 extends over 14 amino acids. Germline lookup yields CDR1 SGHVS and CDR2 FNYEAQ. V shed 5 bases and J 5 bases; nucleotides not matched to a gene: 6. The CDR3 reads CASSPAGGFDEQYF. For the CDR3, the DNA is TGTGCCAGCAGCCCAGCGGGGGGGTTTGACGAGCAGTACTTC.

This clone was observed a single time. This rearrangement joins TRBV5-1 to TRBJ1-2; possible D gene TRBD1, 5 bases. The CDR3 consists of 15 residues. Trimming took off 2 bases at V and 7 bases at J, with 18 bases between the two ends. CDR1 SGHRS and CDR2 YFSETQ come from the germline V gene. CDR3 in DNA: TGCGCCAGCAGCTTTAGTCCGGGACTGAGCGGTGGCTACACCTTC. Its protein product is CASSFSPGLSGGYTF. The variable domain in full, with the rest retrieved from reference TRBV5-1 and TRBJ1-2, is KAGVTQTPRYLIKTRGQQVTLSCSPISGHRSVSWYQQTPGQGLQFLFEYFSETQRNKGNFPGRFSGRQFSNSRSEMNVSTLELGDSALYLCASSFSPGLSGGYTFGSGTRLTVV.

This clone occurred a few times. V usage is TRBV7-6 and J usage is TRBJ2-3; perhaps D is TRBD1 or TRBD2 (5 bases each). This CDR3 spans 13 amino acids. CDR1 SGHVS and CDR2 FNYEAQ come from the germline V gene. Trimming pared 5 bases from V and 5 bases from J, leaving 11 bases between. This CDR3 is CASSPGTLDTQYF. CDR3 nucleotides: TGTGCCAGCAGCCCCGGGACCTTAGATACGCAGTATTTT.

The chain links TRBV29-1 to TRBJ2-1, with TRBD2 identical over 7 bases. Trimming cost V 3 bases and J 7 bases; bases outside gene matches: 9. The CDR3 runs to 14 residues. Germline lookup yields CDR1 SQVTM and CDR2 ANQGSEA. This chain's CDR3 is CSVDSAGALNEQFF. As DNA, the CDR3 is TGCAGCGTTGATTCGGCGGGAGCTTTAAATGAGCAGTTCTTC.

The V and J genes are TRBV5-1 and TRBJ2-7; D gene ambiguous. Trimming shortened V by 2 bases and J by 2 bases, and 8 bases separated the two germline ends. The CDR3 length is 13 residues. Germline loops: CDR1 SGHRS, CDR2 YFSETQ. CDR3 residues: CASSLPHPYEQYF. The CDR3, as DNA: TGCGCCAGCAGCTTACCACACCCCTACGAGCAGTACTTC.

V is TRBV4-1 and J is TRBJ1-5; 9 bases match TRBD1. The CDR3 has 16 residues. The junction had 8 bases not matched to a gene; V was cut back by 1 base and J by 7 bases. In germline, CDR1 is MGHRA, CDR2 YSYEKL. CDR3 residues: CASSQVTGGGKQPQHF. The CDR3 DNA reads TGCGCCAGCAGCCAAGTGACAGGGGGGGGGAAACAGCCCCAGCATTTT.

V is TRBV5-1 and J is TRBJ2-5, with 8 bases aligning to TRBD1. J lost 2 bases, V lost 2 bases, and 5 bases had no gene match. Germline CDR1 and CDR2: SGHRS and YFSETQ. This CDR3 has 15 amino acids. In nucleotides, the CDR3 is TGCGCCAGCAGCTTTATCGACAGGGGACAAGAGACCCAGTACTTC. It encodes CASSFIDRGQETQYF.

The rearrangement uses TRBV28 and TRBJ2-1; D gene ambiguous. The germline V gene encodes CDR1 MDHEN and CDR2 SYDVKM. The CDR3 has 14 amino acids. V gave up 6 bases and J gave up 3 bases, with 12 bases separating them. The CDR3 loop reads CASRPGRYYNEQFF. CDR3 nucleotides: TGTGCCAGCAGGCCGGGCCGGTACTACAATGAGCAGTTCTTC.

This chain connects TRBV25-1 to TRBJ1-1; 8 bases line up with TRBD1. V shed 1 base, J shed 4 bases, and the junction held 5 bases outside the gene matches. Germline V gene data show CDR1 as MGHDK and CDR2 as SYGVNS. The CDR3 is 15 amino acids. CDR3 protein: CASSESDRGGTEAFF. The CDR3 DNA reads as TGTGCCAGCAGTGAATCAGACAGGGGCGGCACTGAAGCTTTCTTT.

This chain connects TRBV29-1 to TRBJ2-7; TRBD2 matches at 7 bases. Losses at the gene ends were 1 base for V and 1 base for J; bases not matched to a gene: 7. The CDR3 covers 15 residues. Germline V gene lookup returns CDR1 SQVTM and CDR2 ANQGSEA. In DNA, the CDR3 is TGCAGCGTTGAAGGTGGGCGGGAGTCATCCTACGAGCAGTACTTC. It yields the protein CSVEGGRESSYEQYF.

The chain is built from TRBV27 and TRBJ2-2, with D unclear. Trimming cost V 3 bases and J 1 base, with 6 bases left between them. Germline V gives CDR1 MNHEY, CDR2 SMNVEV (reference sequence). The CDR3 is made up of 14 amino acids. CDR3 protein: CASSFLVNTGELFF. In nucleotides, the CDR3 is TGTGCCAGCAGTTTTCTAGTGAACACCGGGGAGCTGTTTTTT.

Of note for this clone: The same CDR3 can be traced to other DNA sequences in this sample. The chain employs TRBV30 and TRBJ2-1, with 12 bases lining up with TRBD1. From germline, CDR1 is GTSNPN and CDR2 SVGIG (reference sequence). The CDR3 totals 15 residues. The V and J ends lost 3 bases and 7 bases, in that order; junction bases with no gene match: 7. Written as DNA, the CDR3 is TGTGCCTGGAGCTTGGGACAGGGGGCTAGGAATGAGCAGTTCTTC. Its protein is CAWSLGQGARNEQFF. Using reference TRBV30 and TRBJ2-1 for the parts outside the CDR3, the full variable domain is SQTIHQWPATLVQPVGSPLSLECTVEGTSNPNLYWYRQAAGRGLQLLFYSVGIGQISSEVPQNLSASRPQDRQFILSSKKLLLSDSGFYLCAWSLGQGARNEQFFGPGTRLTVL.

The chain combines TRBV10-2 with TRBJ2-1, with 7 nucleotides matching TRBD1. The CDR3 sequence is 15 residues long. The V and J ends lost 7 bases and 4 bases, in that order; junction bases with no gene match: 10. Germline lookup yields CDR1 WSHSY and CDR2 SAAADI. CDR3 coding DNA: TGCGCCAGCACCGACGAGGGGGCGGGTTACAATGAGCAGTTCTTC. Amino acids: CASTDEGAGYNEQFF.